This T cell receptor beta chain was observed in a study of CD4+ T cells in melanoma (dated by TCRdb to the early 2020s). General notes on the study: Neoantigen-specific CD4+ T cells in human melanoma were investigated in the study. Summary of the overall study and its limitations: Neoantigen-specific CD4+ T cells in melanoma were reported to show diverse differentiation states. The report described a correlation between neoantigen-specific CD4+ T cells and the function of CD8+ T cells, macrophages and B cells.

This clone was seen only once. No cognate antigen has been identified for it. One base away there is no much larger clone; base qualities are not given. The library came from the immunoSEQ multiplex PCR assay. Not all clones reach the TCRdb copy of this immuneACCESS table, which keeps in-frame sequences only. Checked studies attribute under half of the gap to unresolved V genes and leave the rest unexplained. A total of 15,000 or so clones appear in this sample, roughly four fifths of them only once. The ten largest clones take up approximately 12% of the sample. The cysteine opens and the phenylalanine closes a CDR3 of 17 amino acids. Only the CDR3 portion is preserved as DNA: 51 bases, with reading frame beginning at the first base. Per the germline V gene, SGHVS is the CDR1 and FQNEAQ is the CDR2. V and J are trimmed by 5 bases and 7 bases, and the gene matches miss 14 bases of the junction. The donors were melanoma patients.

The TCR sequence derives from a human donor with melanoma. The chain joins TRBV7-8 to TRBJ2-2, and 9 bases in between align with TRBD1. The specimen was cells from a culture (not recorded whether cultured in vitro). The DNA reads TGTGCCAGCAGCCCAAGGGGGGACAGGGAGCGGATCGGGGAGCTGTTTTTT. This translates into CASSPRGDRERIGELFF. When the CDR3 is completed using the reference TRBV7-8 and TRBJ2-2 genes on either side, the full variable domain is GAGVSQSPRYKVAKRGQDVALRCDPISGHVSLFWYQQALGQGPEFLTYFQNEAQLDKSGLPSDRFFAERPEGSVSTLKIQRTQQEDSAVYLCASSPRGDRERIGELFFGEGSRLTVL.